This record looks at one T cell receptor (beta chain) sequence and its context. Its antigen is as yet unknown. V shed 10 bases and J shed 10 bases, with 14 bases lying between them. The CDR3 runs 11 residues. Germline V gene lookup returns CDR1 MNHNY and CDR2 SVGAGI (reference sequence). These data originate in a study of OX40 agonist ivuxolimab in advanced cancers. Background on the study: Melanoma, hepatocellular carcinoma, head and neck or renal cell cancer occurred in dose-escalation patients.

The table came from immunoSEQ multiplex PCR; TCRdb's copy has only in-frame clones and leaves some out. The sample includes roughly 13,000 clones, about 75% of them seen just once. Broader study findings: Clonal expansion was among the lowest in partial responders at 0.1-3.0 mg/kg, especially CD8+.

The receptor's source is an adult with an advanced solid tumor such as melanoma, head and neck, liver or kidney cancer. Sequencing used CD4+ or CD8+ T cells sorted from blood, obtained in a trial of the OX40 agonist ivuxolimab. This chain joins TRBV6-6 and TRBJ1-5, with unresolved D. CDR3 amino acids: CATGSRGPQHF. CDR3 nucleotides: TGTGCCACCGGTAGTCGAGGTCCCCAGCATTTT.